The clone carrying this TCR beta chain was counted once. The CDR3 is 13 amino acids. The V gene lost 7 bases and the J gene lost 6 bases, with 12 bases spanning the gap. CDR1 is LNHDA, CDR2 SQIVND, per germline (reference sequence). These data originate in a study of shared clonotypes between healthy human individuals. Looking at the study overall: The study used three CD4 naive, three CD4 memory, two CD8 naive and one CD8 memory plate per donor.

The authors' processing: Junction-only immunoSEQ sequences carried no quality scores, so filtering differed. Libraries were prepared by immunoSEQ multiplex PCR; TCRdb keeps only in-frame clonotypes and omits some of them. Clonal size and the V and J genes are those of that table, whereas D and trimming came from the DNA. The data show more than 2,000,000 clones, approximately 92% seen once. This chain uses TRBV19 with TRBJ1-4; TRBD1 is a possible D gene (6 bases). This receptor was obtained from a man in his late teens or twenties in good health. The source material was naive CD4+ T cells sorted from blood. Noted subset: CD45RA+ positively selected. The CDR3 bases are TGTGCCAGTACTGGACAGTACTATGAAAAACTGTTTTTT. It is translated as CASTGQYYEKLFF.